Shown below are 5 T cell receptor beta chains from a single sample sequenced in a study of shared clonotypes between healthy human individuals. Sequencing used immunoSEQ multiplex PCR; TCRdb keeps in-frame clones, though not all of them. The table has roughly 600,000 clones, 95% to 98% seen once. The naive CD8 subset, CD45RO-negative cells positively selected for CCR7, excluded terminally differentiated effector memory CD45RA+ cells. The sample consisted of naive CD8+ T cells sorted from blood. Source of these receptors: a man aged 30 to 45 in good health.

The chain combines TRBV7-9 with TRBJ2-7, with D perhaps matching TRBD1 or TRBD2 (5 bases each). The CDR3 runs 17 residues. CDR1 SEHNR and CDR2 FQNEAQ come from the germline V gene (reference sequence). The V gene lost 1 base and the J gene lost 2 bases, with 18 bases spanning the gap. CDR3 sequence (DNA): TGTGCCAGCAGCTTAGTGGGGCAGGCCGGGGACGCCTACGAGCAGTACTTC. Translating gives CASSLVGQAGDAYEQYF.

The chain uses TRBV28 and TRBJ2-7; TRBD1 aligns across 7 bases. Germline CDR1 MDHEN, CDR2 SYDVKM. The V and J ends lost 10 bases and 3 bases, in that order; junction bases with no gene match: 9. The CDR3 consists of 13 residues. The CDR3 is CATSWGQNYEQYF. CDR3 in DNA: TGTGCCACCTCATGGGGACAGAACTACGAGCAGTACTTC.

The rearrangement links TRBV28 to TRBJ2-1, with 7 nucleotides matching TRBD1. The CDR3 is 14 residues long. Trimming removed 6 bases from V and 8 bases from J; junction bases left unmatched: 10. Germline lookup yields CDR1 MDHEN and CDR2 SYDVKM. This CDR3 is CASRPLDRTDEQFF. For the CDR3, the DNA is TGTGCCAGCAGACCGCTGGACAGGACAGATGAGCAGTTCTTC. The entire variable domain, with the rest obtained from reference TRBV28 and TRBJ2-1, is as follows: DVKVTQSSRYLVKRTGEKVFLECVQDMDHENMFWYRQDPGLGLRLIYFSYDVKMKEKGDIPEGYSVSREKKERFSLILESASTNQTSMYLCASRPLDRTDEQFFGPGTRLTVL.

This chain links TRBV10-3 with TRBJ2-7, with TRBD2 matching over 7 bases. V was clipped by 0 bases and J by 5 bases; unmatched bases: 7. This CDR3 comprises 15 residues. Germline V gene data show CDR1 as ENHRY and CDR2 as SYGVKD. CDR3 region: CAISESGGSGDEQYF. In DNA form, the CDR3 reads TGTGCCATCAGTGAGTCAGGCGGGAGTGGCGACGAGCAGTACTTC.

The rearrangement links TRBV15 to TRBJ2-1; 10 bases line up with TRBD2. With V trimmed by 1 base and J by 6 bases, 12 bases remained unmatched. CDR1 and CDR2 from the germline V gene are LNHNV and YYDKDF (reference sequence). This CDR3 region has 18 residues. The chain's CDR3 is CATSRGRSLAGVGNEQFF. The CDR3 DNA follows: TGTGCCACCAGCAGAGGAAGGTCCCTAGCGGGAGTCGGCAATGAGCAGTTCTTC.